This TCR beta chain was recovered during a study of control samples from healthy donors and cancer patients. Measured with immunoSEQ multiplex PCR; TCRdb has only the in-frame clones, and not every one. The table shows some 120,000 clones, with about 94% occurring only once. CDR1 and CDR2 from the germline V gene are MNHEY and SVGAGI. V lost 8 bases, J lost 1 base, and 14 bases lay in between. The CDR3 is made up of 14 amino acids. Sequencing was done on a sample of blood. This TCR derives from a man aged 25 to 40 in good health. The chain recombines TRBV6-5 with TRBJ1-1; D remains ambiguous. The CDR3 nucleotides read TGTGCCAGCGGCTATAGACGGGAGAACACTGAAGCTTTCTTT. Amino acids: CASGYRRENTEAFF.